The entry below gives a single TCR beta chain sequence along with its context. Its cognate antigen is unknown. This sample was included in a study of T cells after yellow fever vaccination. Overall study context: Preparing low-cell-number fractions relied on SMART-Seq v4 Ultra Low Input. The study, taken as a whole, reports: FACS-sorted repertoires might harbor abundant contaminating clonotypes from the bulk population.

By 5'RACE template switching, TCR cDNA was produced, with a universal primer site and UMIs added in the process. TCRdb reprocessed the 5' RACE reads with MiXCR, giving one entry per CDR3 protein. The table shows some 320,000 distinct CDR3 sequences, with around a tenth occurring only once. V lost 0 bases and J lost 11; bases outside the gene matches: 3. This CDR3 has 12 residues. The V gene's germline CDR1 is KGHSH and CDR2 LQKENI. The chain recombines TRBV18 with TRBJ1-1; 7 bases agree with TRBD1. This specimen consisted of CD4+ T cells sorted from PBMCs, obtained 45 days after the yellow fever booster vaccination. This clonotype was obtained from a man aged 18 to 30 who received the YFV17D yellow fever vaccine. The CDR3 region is CASSPPTGFAFF. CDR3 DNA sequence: TGTGCCAGCTCACCACCGACAGGGTTCGCTTTCTTT.